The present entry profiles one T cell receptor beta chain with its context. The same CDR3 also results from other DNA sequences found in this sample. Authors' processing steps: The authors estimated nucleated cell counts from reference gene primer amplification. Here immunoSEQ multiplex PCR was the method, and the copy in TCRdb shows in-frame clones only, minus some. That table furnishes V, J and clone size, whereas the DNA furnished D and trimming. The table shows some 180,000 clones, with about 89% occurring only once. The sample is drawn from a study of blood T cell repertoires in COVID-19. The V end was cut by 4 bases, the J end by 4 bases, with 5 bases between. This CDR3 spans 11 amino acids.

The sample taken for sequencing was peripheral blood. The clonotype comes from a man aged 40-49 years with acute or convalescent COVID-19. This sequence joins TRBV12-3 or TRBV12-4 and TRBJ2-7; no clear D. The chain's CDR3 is CASSSRYEQYF. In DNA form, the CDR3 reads TGTGCCAGCAGTTCCAGATACGAGCAGTACTTC.